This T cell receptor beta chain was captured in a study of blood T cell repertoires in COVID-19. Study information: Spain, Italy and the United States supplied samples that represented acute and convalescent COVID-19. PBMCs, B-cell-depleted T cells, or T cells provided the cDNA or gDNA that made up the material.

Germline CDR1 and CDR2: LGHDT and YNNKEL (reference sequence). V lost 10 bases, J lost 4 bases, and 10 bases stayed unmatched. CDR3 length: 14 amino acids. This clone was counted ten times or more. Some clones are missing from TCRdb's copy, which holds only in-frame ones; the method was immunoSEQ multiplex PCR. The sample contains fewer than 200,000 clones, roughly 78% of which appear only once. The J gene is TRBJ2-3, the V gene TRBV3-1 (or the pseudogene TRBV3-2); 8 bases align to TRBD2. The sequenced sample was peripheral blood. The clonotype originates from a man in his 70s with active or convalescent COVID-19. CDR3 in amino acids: CATGSGSTPDTQYF. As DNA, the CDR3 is TGTGCCACCGGGAGCGGGAGTACCCCAGATACGCAGTATTTT.